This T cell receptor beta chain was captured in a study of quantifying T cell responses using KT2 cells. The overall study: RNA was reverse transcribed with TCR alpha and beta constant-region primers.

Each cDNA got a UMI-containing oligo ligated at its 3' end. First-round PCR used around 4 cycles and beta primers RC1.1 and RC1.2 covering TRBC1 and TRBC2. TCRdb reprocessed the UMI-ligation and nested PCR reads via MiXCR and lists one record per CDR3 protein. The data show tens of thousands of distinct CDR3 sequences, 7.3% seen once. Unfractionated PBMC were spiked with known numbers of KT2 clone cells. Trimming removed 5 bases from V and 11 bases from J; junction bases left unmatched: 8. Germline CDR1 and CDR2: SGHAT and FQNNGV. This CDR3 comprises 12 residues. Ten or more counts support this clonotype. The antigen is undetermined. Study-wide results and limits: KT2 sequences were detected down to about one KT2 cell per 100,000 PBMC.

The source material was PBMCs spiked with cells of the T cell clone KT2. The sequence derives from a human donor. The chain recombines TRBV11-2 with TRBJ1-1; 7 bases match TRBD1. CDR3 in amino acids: CASSADRVWAFF. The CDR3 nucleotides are TGTGCCAGCAGCGCAGACAGGGTCTGGGCTTTCTTT.